These T cell receptor beta chains were read from a single sample in a study of shared clonotypes between healthy human individuals. This table comes from immunoSEQ multiplex PCR, and its TCRdb copy is limited to in-frame clones, with some not included. The data show some 660,000 clones, 55% to 85% seen once. Sequences were obtained from memory CD4+ T cells sorted from blood. Receptor source: a woman in her 30s in good health. Each CDR3 is given with its conserved first and last residue. A D gene is named only where the DNA matches it firmly. Clone size is not always given. Where it is, it says once, few, many or a class for expanded clones.

V gene: TRBV7-8; J gene: TRBJ1-5; clone size: -; D gene: -; CDR3 DNA: TGTGCCAGCAGCTTGACCGGGGGCAATCAGCCCCAGCATTTT; CDR3 protein: CASSLTGGNQPQHF
V gene: TRBV28; J gene: TRBJ2-7; clone size: -; D gene: -; CDR3 DNA: TGTGCCAGCAGTTTATCGAAGAGCTCCTACGAGCAGTACTTC; CDR3 protein: CASSLSKSSYEQYF
V gene: TRBV5-8; J gene: TRBJ1-5; clone size: -; D gene: TRBD1; CDR3 DNA: TGTGCCAGCAGCTATCTCCCCGGGACAGGGTCGTTTGATCAGCCCCAGCATTTT; CDR3 protein: CASSYLPGTGSFDQPQHF
V gene: TRBV2; J gene: TRBJ1-2; clone size: -; D gene: TRBD1; CDR3 DNA: TGTGCCAGCAGCAACCCGCTGCAGGGGGCTCACTATGGCTACACCTTC; CDR3 protein: CASSNPLQGAHYGYTF
V gene: TRBV10-3; J gene: TRBJ2-3; clone size: few; D gene: -; CDR3 DNA: TGTGCCTCCAGGGACGACAGCACAGATACGCAGTATTTT; CDR3 protein: CASRDDSTDTQYF
V gene: TRBV7-3; J gene: TRBJ2-1; clone size: -; D gene: TRBD2; CDR3 DNA: TGTGCCAGCAGCTCTGTAGCGGGAGGGATGTACAATGAGCAGTTCTTC; CDR3 protein: CASSSVAGGMYNEQFF
V gene: TRBV5-1; J gene: TRBJ1-1; clone size: -; D gene: -; CDR3 DNA: TGCGCCAGCAGCTACGGCAGTGAAGGAGCCACTGAAGCTTTCTTT; CDR3 protein: CASSYGSEGATEAFF
V gene: TRBV25-1; J gene: TRBJ1-3; clone size: -; D gene: -; CDR3 DNA: TGTGCCAGCAGTGGCGCCTCGGGTGCGGGAAACACCATATATTTT; CDR3 protein: CASSGASGAGNTIYF
V gene: TRBV7-8; J gene: TRBJ1-3; clone size: -; D gene: -; CDR3 DNA: TGTGCCAGCAGCTTAGGAGGGTCTAACACCATATATTTT; CDR3 protein: CASSLGGSNTIYF
V gene: TRBV5-1; J gene: TRBJ1-4; clone size: few; D gene: -; CDR3 DNA: TGCGCCAGCAGCCGCGGGGCTCTTACAACTAATGAAAAACTGTTTTTT; CDR3 protein: CASSRGALTTNEKLFF
V gene: TRBV28; J gene: TRBJ2-3; clone size: many; D gene: -; CDR3 DNA: TGTGCCAGCAGTGACTCGACCACAGATACGCAGTATTTT; CDR3 protein: CASSDSTTDTQYF
V gene: TRBV19; J gene: TRBJ2-7; clone size: -; D gene: -; CDR3 DNA: TGTGCCAGTAGCGCCGGGCGGAGCCCTCAGCAGTACTTC; CDR3 protein: CASSAGRSPQQYF
V gene: TRBV13; J gene: TRBJ2-2; clone size: -; D gene: -; CDR3 DNA: TGTGCCAGCAGCTGGGGACAACTTTCAGACGCGAACACCGGGGAGCTGTTTTTT; CDR3 protein: CASSWGQLSDANTGELFF
V gene: TRBV11-2; J gene: TRBJ2-1; clone size: -; D gene: TRBD1; CDR3 DNA: TGTGCCAGCAGACAGGGGGGAACCAATGAGCAGTTCTTC; CDR3 protein: CASRQGGTNEQFF
V gene: TRBV7-9; J gene: TRBJ2-6; clone size: -; D gene: -; CDR3 DNA: TGTGCCAGCAGCTTCGGTTCTGGGGCCAACGTCCTGACTTTC; CDR3 protein: CASSFGSGANVLTF
V gene: TRBV2; J gene: TRBJ1-4; clone size: -; D gene: -; CDR3 DNA: TGTGCCACAACAGGGATCGGAAATGAAAAACTGTTTTTT; CDR3 protein: CATTGIGNEKLFF
V gene: TRBV6-5; J gene: TRBJ2-7; clone size: -; D gene: TRBD2; CDR3 DNA: TGTGCCAGCAGTTACTCCGAGCGGGAGGGCTACGAGCAGTACTTC; CDR3 protein: CASSYSEREGYEQYF
V gene: TRBV5-1; J gene: TRBJ1-2; clone size: -; D gene: -; CDR3 DNA: TGCGCCAGCAGCTTAGAAGGGTTGTCTGGCTACACCTTC; CDR3 protein: CASSLEGLSGYTF
V gene: TRBV7-7; J gene: TRBJ2-5; clone size: once; D gene: TRBD2; CDR3 DNA: TGTGCCAGCAGCTTATCGGCGGGAGGTCAAGAGACCCAGTACTTC; CDR3 protein: CASSLSAGGQETQYF
V gene: TRBV5-1; J gene: TRBJ1-1; clone size: -; D gene: TRBD1; CDR3 DNA: TGCGCCAGCAGCTTGGCCGGGTGGGGGACAGCGAACACTGAAGCTTTCTTT; CDR3 protein: CASSLAGWGTANTEAFF
V gene: TRBV29-1; J gene: TRBJ2-1; clone size: -; D gene: TRBD2; CDR3 DNA: TGCAGCGTTGAAGATGTGAGCGGGAGGGGGTATGAGCAGTTCTTC; CDR3 protein: CSVEDVSGRGYEQFF
V gene: TRBV4-1; J gene: TRBJ2-7; clone size: -; D gene: TRBD2; CDR3 DNA: TGCGCCAGCAGCTTTCGGACAGGACTAGCGGGATCTGGACTATACGAGCAGTACTTC; CDR3 protein: CASSFRTGLAGSGLYEQYF